This record covers a single T cell receptor beta chain. Antigen specificity is unknown. This CDR3 spans 15 amino acids. Germline CDR1 is ENHRY and CDR2 is SYGVKD. Between the trimmed V and J ends, which lost 3 bases and 7 bases, there was a span of 17 bases. The lymph nodes were axillary draining lymph nodes from breast cancer patients. These data originate in a study of breast tumors, draining lymph nodes, adjacent tissues. General study results and limits: Tumor TCR diversity was below lymph nodes but above nontumor tissue. Data only fit, rather than demonstrated, lymph node origin of most tumor T cells. Most tumor T cells seemingly derive from lymph node, then expand in tumor.

MiXCR, applied by TCRdb to the multiplex PCR reads, yields one record per CDR3 protein. The table shows about 110,000 distinct CDR3 sequences, with roughly 33% occurring only once. The sequenced sample was axillary lymph node tissue. The chain employs TRBV10-3 and TRBJ2-3; perhaps TRBD2 as D (7 bases). The sequence was collected from a female donor with breast cancer. Some clones in this sample may be carry-over from other donors' samples. This chain's CDR3 is CAISDSTRGGNTQYF. CDR3 sequence (DNA): TGTGCCATCAGTGATTCCACGAGGGGGGGCAATACGCAGTATTTT.